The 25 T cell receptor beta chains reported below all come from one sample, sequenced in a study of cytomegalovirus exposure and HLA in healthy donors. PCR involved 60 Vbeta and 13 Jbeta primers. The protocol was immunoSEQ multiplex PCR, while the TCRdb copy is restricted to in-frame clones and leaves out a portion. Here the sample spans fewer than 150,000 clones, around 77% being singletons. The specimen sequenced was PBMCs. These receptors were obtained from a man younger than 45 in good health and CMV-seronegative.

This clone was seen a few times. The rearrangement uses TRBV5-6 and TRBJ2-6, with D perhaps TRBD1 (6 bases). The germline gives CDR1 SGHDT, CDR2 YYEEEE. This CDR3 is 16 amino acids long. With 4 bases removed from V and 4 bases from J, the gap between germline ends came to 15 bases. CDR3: CASSRLPGAGANVLTF. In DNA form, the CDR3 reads TGTGCCAGCAGCAGGCTACCAGGGGCCGGGGCCAACGTCCTGACTTTC.

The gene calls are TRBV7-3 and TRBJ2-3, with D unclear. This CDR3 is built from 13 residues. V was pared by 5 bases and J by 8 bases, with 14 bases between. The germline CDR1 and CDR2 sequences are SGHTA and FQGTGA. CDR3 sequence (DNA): TGTGCCAGCAGCCCCGCGGAGACGGGTACGCAGTATTTT. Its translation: CASSPAETGTQYF. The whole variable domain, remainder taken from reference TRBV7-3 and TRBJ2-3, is GAGVSQTPSNKVTEKGKYVELRCDPISGHTALYWYRQSLGQGPEFLIYFQGTGAADDSGLPNDRFFAVRPEGSVSTLKIQRTERGDSAVYLCASSPAETGTQYFGPGTRLTVL.

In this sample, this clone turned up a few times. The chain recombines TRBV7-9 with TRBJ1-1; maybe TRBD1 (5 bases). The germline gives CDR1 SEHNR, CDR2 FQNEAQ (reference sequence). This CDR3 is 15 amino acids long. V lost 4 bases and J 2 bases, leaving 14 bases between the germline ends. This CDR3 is CASSSGWGVNTEAFF. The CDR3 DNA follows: TGTGCCAGCAGCTCCGGATGGGGGGTCAACACTGAAGCTTTCTTT.

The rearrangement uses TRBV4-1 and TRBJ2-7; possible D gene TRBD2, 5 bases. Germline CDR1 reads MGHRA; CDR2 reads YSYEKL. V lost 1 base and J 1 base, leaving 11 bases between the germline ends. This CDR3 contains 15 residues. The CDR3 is CASSQVDGGSYEQYF. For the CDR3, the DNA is TGCGCCAGCAGCCAAGTGGACGGAGGTTCCTACGAGCAGTACTTC.

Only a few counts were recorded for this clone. The chain's CDR3 is CASSVTGSGANVLTF. The CDR3, as DNA: TGTGCCAGCAGTGTCACAGGGTCTGGGGCCAACGTCCTGACTTTC. This chain links TRBV6-1 with TRBJ2-6; TRBD1 is a possible D gene (6 bases). Trimming shortened V by 4 bases and J by 1 base, and 8 bases separated the two germline ends. Germline V gene sequence: CDR1 MNHNS, CDR2 SASEGT. The CDR3 runs 15 residues.

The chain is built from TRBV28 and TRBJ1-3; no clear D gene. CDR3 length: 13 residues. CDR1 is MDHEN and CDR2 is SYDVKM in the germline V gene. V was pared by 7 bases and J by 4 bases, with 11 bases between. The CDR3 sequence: CASIQVAGNTIYF. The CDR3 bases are TGTGCCAGCATCCAGGTGGCGGGAAACACCATATATTTT.

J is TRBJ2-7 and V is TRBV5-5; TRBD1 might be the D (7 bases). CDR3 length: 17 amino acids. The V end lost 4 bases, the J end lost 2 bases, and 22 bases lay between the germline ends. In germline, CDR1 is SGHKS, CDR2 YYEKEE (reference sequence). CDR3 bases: TGTGCCAGCAGCCCCGCGGGACAGACAATACTAACCTACGAGCAGTACTTC. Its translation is CASSPAGQTILTYEQYF.

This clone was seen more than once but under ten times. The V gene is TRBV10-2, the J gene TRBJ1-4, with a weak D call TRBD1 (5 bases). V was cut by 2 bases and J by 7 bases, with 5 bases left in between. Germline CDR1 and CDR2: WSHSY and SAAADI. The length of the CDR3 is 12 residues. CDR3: CASSEGAEKLFF. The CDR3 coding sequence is TGCGCCAGCAGTGAGGGGGCTGAAAAACTGTTTTTT.

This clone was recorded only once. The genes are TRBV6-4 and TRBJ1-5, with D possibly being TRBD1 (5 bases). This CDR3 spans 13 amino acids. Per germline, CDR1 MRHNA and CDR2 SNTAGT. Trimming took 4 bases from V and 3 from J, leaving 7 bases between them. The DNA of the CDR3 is TGTGCCAGCAGTGCGGGACTCAATCAGCCCCAGCATTTT. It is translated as CASSAGLNQPQHF.

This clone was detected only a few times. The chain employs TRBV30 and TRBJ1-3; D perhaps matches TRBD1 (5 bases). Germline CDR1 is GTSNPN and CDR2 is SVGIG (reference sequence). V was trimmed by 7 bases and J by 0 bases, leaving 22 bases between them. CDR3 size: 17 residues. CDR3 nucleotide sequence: TGTGCCTTGGAAGAGGCAGGGCTAATGGGCTCTGGAAACACCATATATTTT. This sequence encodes CALEEAGLMGSGNTIYF.

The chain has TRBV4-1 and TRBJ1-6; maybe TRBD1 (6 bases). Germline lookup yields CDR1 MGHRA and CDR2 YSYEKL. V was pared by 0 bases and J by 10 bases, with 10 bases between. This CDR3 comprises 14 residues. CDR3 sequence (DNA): TGCGCCAGCAGCCAAGAGGCGGGGGCGTCACCCCTCCACTTT. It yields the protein CASSQEAGASPLHF.

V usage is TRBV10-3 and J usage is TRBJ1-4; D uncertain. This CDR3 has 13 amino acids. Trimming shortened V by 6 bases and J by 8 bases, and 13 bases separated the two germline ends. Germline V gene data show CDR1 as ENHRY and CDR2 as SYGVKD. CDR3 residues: CAISVGAAEKLFF. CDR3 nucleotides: TGTGCCATCAGCGTGGGAGCCGCCGAAAAACTGTTTTTT.

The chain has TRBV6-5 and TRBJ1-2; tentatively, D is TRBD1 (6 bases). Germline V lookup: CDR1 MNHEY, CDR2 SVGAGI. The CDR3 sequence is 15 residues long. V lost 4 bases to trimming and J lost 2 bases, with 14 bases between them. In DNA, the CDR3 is TGTGCCAGCAGTTCGCCGGGACAAGTAAACTATGGCTACACCTTC. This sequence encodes CASSSPGQVNYGYTF.

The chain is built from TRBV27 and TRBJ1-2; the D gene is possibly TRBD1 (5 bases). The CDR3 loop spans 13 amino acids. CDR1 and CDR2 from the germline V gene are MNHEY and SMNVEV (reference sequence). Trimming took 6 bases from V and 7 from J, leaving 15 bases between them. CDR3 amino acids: CASRVRGGSGYTF. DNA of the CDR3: TGTGCCAGCAGAGTTCGGGGGGGTTCTGGCTACACCTTC.

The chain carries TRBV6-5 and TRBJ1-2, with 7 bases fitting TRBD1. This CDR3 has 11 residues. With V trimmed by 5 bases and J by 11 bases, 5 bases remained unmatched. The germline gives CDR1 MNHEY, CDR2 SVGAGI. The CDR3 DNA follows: TGTGCCAGCAGTGGGGGGACAGATTACACCTTC. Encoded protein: CASSGGTDYTF.

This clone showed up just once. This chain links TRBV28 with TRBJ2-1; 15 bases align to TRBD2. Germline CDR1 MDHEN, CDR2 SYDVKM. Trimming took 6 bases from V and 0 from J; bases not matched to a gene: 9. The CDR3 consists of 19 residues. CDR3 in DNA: TGTGCCAGCAGCCCCGGACTAGCGGGGGGGCAGAGCTCCTACAATGAGCAGTTCTTC. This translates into CASSPGLAGGQSSYNEQFF.

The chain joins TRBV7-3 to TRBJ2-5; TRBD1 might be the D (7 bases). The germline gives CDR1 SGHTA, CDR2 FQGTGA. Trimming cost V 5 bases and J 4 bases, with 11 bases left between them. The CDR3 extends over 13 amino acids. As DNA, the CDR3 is TGTGCCAGCAGCCCGCGGGACAGAGAGACCCAGTACTTC. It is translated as CASSPRDRETQYF.

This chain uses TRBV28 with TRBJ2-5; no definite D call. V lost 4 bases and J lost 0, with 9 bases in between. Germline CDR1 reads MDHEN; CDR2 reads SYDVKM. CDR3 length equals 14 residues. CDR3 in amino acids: CASSSPMYQETQYF. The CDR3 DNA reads TGTGCCAGCAGTTCCCCTATGTACCAAGAGACCCAGTACTTC. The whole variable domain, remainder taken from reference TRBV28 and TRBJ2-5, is DVKVTQSSRYLVKRTGEKVFLECVQDMDHENMFWYRQDPGLGLRLIYFSYDVKMKEKGDIPEGYSVSREKKERFSLILESASTNQTSMYLCASSSPMYQETQYFGPGTRLLVL.

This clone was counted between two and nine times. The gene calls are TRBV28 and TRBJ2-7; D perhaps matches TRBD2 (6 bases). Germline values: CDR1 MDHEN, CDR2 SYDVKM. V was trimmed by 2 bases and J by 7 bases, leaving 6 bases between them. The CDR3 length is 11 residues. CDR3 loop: CASSLGREQYF. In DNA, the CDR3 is TGTGCCAGCAGTTTAGGGAGGGAGCAGTACTTC.

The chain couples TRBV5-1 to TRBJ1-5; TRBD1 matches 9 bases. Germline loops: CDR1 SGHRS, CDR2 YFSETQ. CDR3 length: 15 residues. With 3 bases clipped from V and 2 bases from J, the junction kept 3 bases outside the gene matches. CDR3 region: CASSSGQGGNQPQHF. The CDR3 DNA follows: TGCGCCAGCAGCTCGGGACAGGGAGGCAATCAGCCCCAGCATTTT.

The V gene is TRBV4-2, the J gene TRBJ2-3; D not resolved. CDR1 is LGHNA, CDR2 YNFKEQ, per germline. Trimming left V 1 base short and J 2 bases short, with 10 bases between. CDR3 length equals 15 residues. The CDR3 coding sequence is TGTGCCAGCAGCCAAGTACTGTCTAACACAGATACGCAGTATTTT. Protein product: CASSQVLSNTDTQYF.

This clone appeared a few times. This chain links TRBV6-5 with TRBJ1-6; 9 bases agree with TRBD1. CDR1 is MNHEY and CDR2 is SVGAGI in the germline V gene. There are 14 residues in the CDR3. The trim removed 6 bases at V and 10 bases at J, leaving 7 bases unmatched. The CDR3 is CASRGQGGRSPLHF. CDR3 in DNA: TGTGCCAGCAGGGGACAGGGAGGGAGATCACCCCTCCACTTT.

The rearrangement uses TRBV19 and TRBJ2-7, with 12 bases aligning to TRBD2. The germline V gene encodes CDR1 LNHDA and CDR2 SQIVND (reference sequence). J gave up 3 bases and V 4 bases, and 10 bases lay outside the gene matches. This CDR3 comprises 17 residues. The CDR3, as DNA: TGTGCCAGTAGTAGTGAGGGACTAGCGGGTTTCGACTACGAGCAGTACTTC. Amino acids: CASSSEGLAGFDYEQYF.

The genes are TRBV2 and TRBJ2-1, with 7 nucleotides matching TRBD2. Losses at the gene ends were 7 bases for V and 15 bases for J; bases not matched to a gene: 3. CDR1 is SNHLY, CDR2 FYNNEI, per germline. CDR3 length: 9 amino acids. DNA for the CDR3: TGTGCCAGCACCAGGGAGGGGTTCTTC. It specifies CASTREGFF.

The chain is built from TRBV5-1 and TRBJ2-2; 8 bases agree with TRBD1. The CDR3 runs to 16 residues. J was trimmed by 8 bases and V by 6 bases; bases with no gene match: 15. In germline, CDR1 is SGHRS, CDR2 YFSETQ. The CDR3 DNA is TGCGCCAGCACCGGCTCGGGGACAGGAGTTGCGGGGGAGCTGTTTTTT. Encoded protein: CASTGSGTGVAGELFF.